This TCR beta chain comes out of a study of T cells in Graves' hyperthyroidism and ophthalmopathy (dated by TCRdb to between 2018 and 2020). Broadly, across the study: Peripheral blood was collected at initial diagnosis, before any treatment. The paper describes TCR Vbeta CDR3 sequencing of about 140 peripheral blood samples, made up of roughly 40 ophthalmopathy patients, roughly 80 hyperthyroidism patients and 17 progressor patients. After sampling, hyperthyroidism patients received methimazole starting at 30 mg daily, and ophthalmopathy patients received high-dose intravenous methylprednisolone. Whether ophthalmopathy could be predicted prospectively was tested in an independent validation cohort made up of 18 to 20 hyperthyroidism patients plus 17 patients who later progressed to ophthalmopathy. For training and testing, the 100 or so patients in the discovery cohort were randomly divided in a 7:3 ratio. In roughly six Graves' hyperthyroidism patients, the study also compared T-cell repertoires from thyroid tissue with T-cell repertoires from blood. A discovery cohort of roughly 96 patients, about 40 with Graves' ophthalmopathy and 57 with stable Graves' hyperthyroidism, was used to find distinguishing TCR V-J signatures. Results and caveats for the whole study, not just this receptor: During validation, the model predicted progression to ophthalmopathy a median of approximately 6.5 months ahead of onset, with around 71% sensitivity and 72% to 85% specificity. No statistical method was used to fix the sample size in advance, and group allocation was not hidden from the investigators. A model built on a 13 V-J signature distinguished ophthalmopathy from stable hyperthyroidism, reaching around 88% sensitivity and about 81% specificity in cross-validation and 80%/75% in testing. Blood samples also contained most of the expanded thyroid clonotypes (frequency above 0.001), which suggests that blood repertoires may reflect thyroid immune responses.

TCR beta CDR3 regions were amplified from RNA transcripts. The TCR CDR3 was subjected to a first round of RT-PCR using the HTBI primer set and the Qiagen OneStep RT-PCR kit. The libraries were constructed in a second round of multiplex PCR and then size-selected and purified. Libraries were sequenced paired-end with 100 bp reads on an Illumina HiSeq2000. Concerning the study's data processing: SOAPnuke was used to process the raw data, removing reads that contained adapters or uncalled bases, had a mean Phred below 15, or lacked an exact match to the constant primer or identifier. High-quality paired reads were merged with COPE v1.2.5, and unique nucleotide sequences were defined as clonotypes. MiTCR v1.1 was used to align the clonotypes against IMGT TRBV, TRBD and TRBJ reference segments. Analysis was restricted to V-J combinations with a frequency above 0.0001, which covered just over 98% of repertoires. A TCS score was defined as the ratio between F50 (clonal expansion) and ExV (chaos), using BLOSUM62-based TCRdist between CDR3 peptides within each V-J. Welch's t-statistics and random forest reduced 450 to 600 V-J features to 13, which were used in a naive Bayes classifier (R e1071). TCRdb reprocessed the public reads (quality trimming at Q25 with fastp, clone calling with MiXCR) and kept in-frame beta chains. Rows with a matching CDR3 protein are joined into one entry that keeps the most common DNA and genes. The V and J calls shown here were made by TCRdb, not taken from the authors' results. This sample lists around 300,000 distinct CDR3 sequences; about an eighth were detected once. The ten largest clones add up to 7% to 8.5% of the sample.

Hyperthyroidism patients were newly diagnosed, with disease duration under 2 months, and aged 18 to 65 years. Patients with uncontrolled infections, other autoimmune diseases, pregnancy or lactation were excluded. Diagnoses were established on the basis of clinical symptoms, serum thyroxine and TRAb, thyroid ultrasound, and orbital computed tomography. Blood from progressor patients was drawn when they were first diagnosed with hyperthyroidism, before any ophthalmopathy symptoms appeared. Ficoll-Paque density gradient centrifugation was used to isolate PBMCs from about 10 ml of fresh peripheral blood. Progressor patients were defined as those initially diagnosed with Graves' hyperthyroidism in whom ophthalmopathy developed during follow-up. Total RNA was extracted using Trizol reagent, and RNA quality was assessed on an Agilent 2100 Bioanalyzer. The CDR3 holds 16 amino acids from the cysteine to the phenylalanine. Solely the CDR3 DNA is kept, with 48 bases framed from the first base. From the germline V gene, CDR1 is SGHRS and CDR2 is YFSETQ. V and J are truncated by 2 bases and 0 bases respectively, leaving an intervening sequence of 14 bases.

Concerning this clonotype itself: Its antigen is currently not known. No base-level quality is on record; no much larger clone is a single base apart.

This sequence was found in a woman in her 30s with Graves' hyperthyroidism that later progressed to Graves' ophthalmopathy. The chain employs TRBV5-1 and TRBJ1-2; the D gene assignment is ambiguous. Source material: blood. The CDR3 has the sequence CASSFFTGKTNYGYTF. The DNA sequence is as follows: TGCGCCAGCAGCTTTTTTACGGGGAAGACTAACTATGGCTACACCTTC.